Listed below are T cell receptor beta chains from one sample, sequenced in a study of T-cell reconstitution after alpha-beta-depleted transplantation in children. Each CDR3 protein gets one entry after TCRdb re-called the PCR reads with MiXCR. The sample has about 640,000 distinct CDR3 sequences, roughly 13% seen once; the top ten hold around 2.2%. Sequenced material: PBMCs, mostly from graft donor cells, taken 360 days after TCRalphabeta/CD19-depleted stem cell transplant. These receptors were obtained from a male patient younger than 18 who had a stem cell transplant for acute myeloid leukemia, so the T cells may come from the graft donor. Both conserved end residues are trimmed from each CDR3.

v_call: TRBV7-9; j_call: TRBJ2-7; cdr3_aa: ASSLGGGQKQY
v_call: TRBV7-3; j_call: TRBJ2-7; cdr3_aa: ASSSGLALPYEQY
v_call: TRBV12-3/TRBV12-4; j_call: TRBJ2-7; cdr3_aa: ASSFGPESY
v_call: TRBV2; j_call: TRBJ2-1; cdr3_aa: ASGLGIFANEQF
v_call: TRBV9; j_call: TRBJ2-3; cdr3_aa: ASSVVGSTSTDTQY
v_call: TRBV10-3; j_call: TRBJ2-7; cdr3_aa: AIRGLNEQY
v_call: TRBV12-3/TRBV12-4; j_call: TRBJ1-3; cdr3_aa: ASTEQRSSGNTIY
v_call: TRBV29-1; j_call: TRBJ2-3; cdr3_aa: SVDKTSGSRGGTQY
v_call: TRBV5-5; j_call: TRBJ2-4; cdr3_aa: ASSSLEGVGKNIQY
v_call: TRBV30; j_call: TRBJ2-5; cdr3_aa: AWRELSETQY
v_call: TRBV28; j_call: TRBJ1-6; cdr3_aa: ASDWDRVSSPLH
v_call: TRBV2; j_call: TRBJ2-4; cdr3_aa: ASSVVAPKNIQY
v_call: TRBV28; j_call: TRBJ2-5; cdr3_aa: ASSRRDFQETQY
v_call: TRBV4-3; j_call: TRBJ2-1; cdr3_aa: ASSQEGARGDNEQF
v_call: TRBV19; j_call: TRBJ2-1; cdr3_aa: ASKEGNPVWYEQF
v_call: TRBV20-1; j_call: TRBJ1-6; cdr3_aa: SARVTEGNSPLH
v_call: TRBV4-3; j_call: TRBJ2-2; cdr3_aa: ASSQDRTLGTGELF
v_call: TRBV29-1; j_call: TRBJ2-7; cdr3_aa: SGDFYEQY
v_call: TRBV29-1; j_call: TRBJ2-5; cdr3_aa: SVVEGAETQY
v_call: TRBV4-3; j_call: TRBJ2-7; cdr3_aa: ASSWVGGDYEQY
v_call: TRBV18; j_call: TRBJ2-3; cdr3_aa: ASSPRAGLGTDTQY
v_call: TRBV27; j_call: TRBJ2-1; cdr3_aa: ASSPGRYTYNEQF
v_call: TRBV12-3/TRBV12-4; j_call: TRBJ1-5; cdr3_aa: ASRAGPYSNQPQH
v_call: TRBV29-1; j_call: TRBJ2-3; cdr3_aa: SVEGFSEKDTQY
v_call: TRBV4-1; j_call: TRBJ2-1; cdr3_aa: ASSQDVRLAGVGTYNEQF
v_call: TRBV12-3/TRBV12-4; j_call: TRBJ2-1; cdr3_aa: ASTLAGVGGNEQF
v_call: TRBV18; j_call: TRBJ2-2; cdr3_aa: ASSPSLDRINTGELF
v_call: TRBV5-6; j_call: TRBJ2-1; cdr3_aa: ASSFTGTSGRDEQF
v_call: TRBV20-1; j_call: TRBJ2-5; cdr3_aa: SGGTVYQETQY
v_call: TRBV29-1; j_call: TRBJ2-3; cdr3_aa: SVGVVDTQY
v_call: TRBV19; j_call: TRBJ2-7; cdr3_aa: ASRGGGIGEFRH
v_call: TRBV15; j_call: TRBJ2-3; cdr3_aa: ATSWGADTQY
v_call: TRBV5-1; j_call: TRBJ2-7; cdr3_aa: ASSLGLAGGYSYEQY
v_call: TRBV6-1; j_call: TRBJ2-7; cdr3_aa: ASRLDARWGYEQY
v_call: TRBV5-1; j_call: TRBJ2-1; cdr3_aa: ASSLLAESYNEQF
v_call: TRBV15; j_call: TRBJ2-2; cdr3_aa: ATSRAGWNTGELF
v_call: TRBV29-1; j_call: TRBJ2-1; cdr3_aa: SPSKFSSYNEQF
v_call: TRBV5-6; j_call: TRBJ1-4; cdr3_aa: ASSLAESPSNEKLF
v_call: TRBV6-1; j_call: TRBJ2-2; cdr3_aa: ASNIGGAWAGELF
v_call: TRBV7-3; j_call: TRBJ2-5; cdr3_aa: ASSFGTQETQY
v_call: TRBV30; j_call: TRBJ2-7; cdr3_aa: AWSRAAYEQY
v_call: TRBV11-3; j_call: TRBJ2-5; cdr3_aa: ASSFGTGGETQY
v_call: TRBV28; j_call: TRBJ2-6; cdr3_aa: ASSPPLATGGANVLT
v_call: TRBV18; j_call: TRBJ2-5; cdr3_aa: ASSLGLALYQETQY
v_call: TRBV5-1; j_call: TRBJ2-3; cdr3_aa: ASRSEPGLRFPDTQY
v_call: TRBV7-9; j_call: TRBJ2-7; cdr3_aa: ASSWDRGPAYEQY
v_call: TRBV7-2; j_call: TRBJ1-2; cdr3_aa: ASSFYRGRNGYT
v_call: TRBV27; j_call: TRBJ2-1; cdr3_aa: ASSLWGGNEQF
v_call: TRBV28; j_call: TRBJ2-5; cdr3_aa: ASSFSGREETQY